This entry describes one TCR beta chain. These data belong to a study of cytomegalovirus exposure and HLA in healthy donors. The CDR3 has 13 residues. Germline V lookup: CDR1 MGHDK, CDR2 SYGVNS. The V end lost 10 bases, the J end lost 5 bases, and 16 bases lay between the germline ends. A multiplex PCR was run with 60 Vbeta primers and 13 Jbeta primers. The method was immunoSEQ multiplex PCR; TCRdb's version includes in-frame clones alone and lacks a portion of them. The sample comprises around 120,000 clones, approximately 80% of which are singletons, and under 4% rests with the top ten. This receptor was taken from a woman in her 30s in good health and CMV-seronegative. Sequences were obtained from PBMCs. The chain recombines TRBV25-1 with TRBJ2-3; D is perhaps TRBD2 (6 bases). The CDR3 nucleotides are TGTGCCACCCGAGGAGGGGCGCGAGATACGCAGTATTTT. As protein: CATRGGARDTQYF.